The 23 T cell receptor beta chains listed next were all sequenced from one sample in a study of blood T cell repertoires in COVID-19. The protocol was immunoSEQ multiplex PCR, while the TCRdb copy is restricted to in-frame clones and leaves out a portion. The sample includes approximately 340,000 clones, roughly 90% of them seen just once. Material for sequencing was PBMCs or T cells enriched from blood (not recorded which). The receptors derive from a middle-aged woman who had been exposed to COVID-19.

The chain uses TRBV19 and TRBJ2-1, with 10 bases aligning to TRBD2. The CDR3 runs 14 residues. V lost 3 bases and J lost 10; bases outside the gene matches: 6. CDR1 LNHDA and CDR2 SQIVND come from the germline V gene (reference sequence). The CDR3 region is CASSMERGGFEQFF. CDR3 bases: TGTGCCAGTAGTATGGAGCGGGGGGGCTTCGAGCAGTTCTTC.

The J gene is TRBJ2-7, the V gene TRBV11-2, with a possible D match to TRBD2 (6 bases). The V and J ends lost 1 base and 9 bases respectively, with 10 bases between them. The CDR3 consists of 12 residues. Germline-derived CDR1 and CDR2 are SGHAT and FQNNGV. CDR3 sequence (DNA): TGTGCCAGCAGCTTAGGGGGGACTGGGCAGTACTTC. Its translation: CASSLGGTGQYF.

The chain's CDR3 is CASSLGQYTDTQYF. DNA of the CDR3: TGTGCCAGCAGCTTAGGACAGTATACAGATACGCAGTATTTT. The chain employs TRBV5-4 and TRBJ2-3; D perhaps matches TRBD1 (6 bases). V dropped 2 bases and J dropped 3 bases, with 10 bases sitting between them. Germline-derived CDR1 and CDR2 are SGHNT and YYREEE (reference sequence). The CDR3 sequence is 14 residues long. Variable domain in full (rest from reference TRBV5-4 and TRBJ2-3): ETGVTQSPTHLIKTRGQQVTLRCSSQSGHNTVSWYQQALGQGPQFIFQYYREEENGRGNFPPRFSGLQFPNYSSELNVNALELDDSALYLCASSLGQYTDTQYFGPGTRLTVL.

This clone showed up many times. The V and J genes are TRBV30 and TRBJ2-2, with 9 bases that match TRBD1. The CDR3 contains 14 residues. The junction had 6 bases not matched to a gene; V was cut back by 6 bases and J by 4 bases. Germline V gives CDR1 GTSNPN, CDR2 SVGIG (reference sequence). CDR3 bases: TGTGCCTGTTCCGGGACAGGGCCCACCGGGGAGCTGTTTTTT. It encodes CACSGTGPTGELFF.

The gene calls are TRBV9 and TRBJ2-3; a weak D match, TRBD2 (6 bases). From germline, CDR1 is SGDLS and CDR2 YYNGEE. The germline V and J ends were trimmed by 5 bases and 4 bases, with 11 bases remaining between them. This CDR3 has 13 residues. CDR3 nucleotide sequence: TGTGCCAGCAGGTCAGCGGGTTCAGATACGCAGTATTTT. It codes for CASRSAGSDTQYF. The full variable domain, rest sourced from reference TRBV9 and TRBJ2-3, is DSGVTQTPKHLITATGQRVTLRCSPRSGDLSVYWYQQSLDQGLQFLIQYYNGEERAKGNILERFSAQQFPDLHSELNLSSLELGDSALYFCASRSAGSDTQYFGPGTRLTVL.

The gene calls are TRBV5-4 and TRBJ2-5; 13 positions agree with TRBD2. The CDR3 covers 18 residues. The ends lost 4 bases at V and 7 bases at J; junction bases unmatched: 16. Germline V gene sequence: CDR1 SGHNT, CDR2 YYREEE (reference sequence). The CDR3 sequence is CASSPTKTSGGKTGTQYF. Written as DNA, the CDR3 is TGTGCCAGCAGCCCTACCAAGACTAGCGGGGGGAAGACAGGGACCCAGTACTTC.

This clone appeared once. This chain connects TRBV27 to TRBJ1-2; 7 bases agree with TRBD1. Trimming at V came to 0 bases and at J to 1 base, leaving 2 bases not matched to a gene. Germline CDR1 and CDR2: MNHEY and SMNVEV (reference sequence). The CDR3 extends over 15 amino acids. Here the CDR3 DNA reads TGTGCCAGCAGTTTATCGAACAGGGGTAACTATGGCTACACCTTC. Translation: CASSLSNRGNYGYTF.

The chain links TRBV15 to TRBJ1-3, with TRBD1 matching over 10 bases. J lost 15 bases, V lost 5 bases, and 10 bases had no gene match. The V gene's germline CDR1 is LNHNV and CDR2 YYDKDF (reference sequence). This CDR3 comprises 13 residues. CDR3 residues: CATSAQDRGRAYF. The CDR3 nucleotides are TGTGCCACCAGCGCCCAAGACAGGGGGCGTGCATATTTT.

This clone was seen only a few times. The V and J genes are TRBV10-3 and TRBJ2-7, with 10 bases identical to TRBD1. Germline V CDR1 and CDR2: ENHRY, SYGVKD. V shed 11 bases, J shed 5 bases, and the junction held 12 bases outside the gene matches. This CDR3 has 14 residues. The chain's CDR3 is CAALSDRGRDEQYF. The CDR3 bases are TGTGCCGCGCTCTCCGACAGGGGGCGGGACGAGCAGTACTTC.

CDR3 region: CASSLMGRISGNTIYF. The CDR3 DNA is TGTGCCAGCAGCTTAATGGGGAGAATCTCTGGAAACACCATATATTTT. The chain uses TRBV7-2 and TRBJ1-3, with D unclear. The CDR3 is 16 residues long. CDR1 and CDR2 (germline): SGHTA, FQGNSA. Trimming removed 2 bases from V and 0 bases from J, with 11 bases in between.

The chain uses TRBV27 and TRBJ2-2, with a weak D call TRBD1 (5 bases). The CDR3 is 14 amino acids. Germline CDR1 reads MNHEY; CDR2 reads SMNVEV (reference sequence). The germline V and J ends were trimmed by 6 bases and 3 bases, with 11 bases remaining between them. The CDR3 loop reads CASRPARDTGELFF. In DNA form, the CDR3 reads TGTGCCAGCAGACCGGCCAGGGACACCGGGGAGCTGTTTTTT.

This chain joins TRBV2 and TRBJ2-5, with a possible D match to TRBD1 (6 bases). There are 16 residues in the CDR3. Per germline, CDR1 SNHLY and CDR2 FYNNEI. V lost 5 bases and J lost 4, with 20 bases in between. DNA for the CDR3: TGTGCCAGCAGTAAGGTCCTATCAGGGGTGGGAGAGACCCAGTACTTC. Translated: CASSKVLSGVGETQYF.

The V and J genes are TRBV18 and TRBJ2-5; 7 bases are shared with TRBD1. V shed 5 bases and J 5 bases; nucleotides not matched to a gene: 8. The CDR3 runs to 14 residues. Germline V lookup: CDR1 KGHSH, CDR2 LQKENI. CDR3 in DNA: TGTGCCAGCTCATCCAACAGGGGCTCGGAGACCCAGTACTTC. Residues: CASSSNRGSETQYF.

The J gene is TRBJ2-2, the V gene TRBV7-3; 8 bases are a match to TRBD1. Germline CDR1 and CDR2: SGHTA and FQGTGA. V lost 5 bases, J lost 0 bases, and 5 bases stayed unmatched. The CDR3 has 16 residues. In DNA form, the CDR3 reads TGTGCCAGCAGCCCCATGACAGGGGCGAACACCGGGGAGCTGTTTTTT. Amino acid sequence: CASSPMTGANTGELFF.

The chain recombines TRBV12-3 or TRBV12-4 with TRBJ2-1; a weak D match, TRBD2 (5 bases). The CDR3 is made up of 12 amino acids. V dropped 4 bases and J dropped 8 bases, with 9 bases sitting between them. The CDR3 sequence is CASSWTSHEQFF. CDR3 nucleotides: TGTGCCAGCAGTTGGACTTCACATGAGCAGTTCTTC.

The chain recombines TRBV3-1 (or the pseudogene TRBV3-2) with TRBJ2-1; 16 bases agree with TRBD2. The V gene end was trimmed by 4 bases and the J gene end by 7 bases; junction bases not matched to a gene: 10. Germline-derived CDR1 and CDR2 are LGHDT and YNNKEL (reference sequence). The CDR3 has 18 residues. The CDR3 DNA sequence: TGTGCCAGCAGCCCGCCGGGACTAGCGGGGGGGGGTCGAAATGAGCAGTTCTTC. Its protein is CASSPPGLAGGGRNEQFF.

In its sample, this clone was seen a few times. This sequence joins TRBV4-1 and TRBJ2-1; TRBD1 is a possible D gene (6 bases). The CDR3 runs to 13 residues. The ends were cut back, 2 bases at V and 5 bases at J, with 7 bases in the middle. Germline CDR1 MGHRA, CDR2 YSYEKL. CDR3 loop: CASSQRTDNEQFF. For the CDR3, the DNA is TGCGCCAGCAGCCAACGGACAGACAATGAGCAGTTCTTC.

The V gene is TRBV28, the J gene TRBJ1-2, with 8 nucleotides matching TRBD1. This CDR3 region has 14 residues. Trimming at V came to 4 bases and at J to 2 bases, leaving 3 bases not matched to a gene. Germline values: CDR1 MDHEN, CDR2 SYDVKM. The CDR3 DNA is TGTGCCAGCAGTTCAACAGGGGGGAACTATGGCTACACCTTC. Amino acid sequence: CASSSTGGNYGYTF.

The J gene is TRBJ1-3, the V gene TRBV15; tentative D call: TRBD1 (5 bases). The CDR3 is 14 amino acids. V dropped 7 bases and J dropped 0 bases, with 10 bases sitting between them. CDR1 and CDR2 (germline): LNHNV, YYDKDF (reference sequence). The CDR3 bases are TGTGCCACCAACATTCAGGGCTCTGGAAACACCATATATTTT. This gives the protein CATNIQGSGNTIYF.

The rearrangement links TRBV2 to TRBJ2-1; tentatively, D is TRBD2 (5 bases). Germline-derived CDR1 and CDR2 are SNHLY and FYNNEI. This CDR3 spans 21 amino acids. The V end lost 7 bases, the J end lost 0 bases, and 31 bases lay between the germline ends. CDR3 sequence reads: CASNGPGDTRGGPSSYNEQFF. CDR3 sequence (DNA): TGTGCCAGCAATGGGCCAGGAGACACAAGAGGCGGGCCGAGCTCCTACAATGAGCAGTTCTTC.

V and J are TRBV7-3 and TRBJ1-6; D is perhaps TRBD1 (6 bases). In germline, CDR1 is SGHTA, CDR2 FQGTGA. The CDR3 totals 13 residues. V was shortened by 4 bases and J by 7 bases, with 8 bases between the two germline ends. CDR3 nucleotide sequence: TGTGCCAGCAGCTCGGACAGAAATTCACCCCTCCACTTT. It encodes CASSSDRNSPLHF.

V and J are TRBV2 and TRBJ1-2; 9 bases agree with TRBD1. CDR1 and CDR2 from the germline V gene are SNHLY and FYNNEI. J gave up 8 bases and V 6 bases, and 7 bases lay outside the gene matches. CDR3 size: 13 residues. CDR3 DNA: TGTGCCAGCAGCTACAGGGGGCTCGGGGGCTACACCTTC. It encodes CASSYRGLGGYTF.

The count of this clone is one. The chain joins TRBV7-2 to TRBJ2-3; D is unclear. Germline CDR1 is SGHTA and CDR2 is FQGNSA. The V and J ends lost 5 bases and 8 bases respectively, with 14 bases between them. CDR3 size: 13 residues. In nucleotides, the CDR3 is TGTGCCAGCAGCCACCCTATGGTAGTTACGCAGTATTTT. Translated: CASSHPMVVTQYF.